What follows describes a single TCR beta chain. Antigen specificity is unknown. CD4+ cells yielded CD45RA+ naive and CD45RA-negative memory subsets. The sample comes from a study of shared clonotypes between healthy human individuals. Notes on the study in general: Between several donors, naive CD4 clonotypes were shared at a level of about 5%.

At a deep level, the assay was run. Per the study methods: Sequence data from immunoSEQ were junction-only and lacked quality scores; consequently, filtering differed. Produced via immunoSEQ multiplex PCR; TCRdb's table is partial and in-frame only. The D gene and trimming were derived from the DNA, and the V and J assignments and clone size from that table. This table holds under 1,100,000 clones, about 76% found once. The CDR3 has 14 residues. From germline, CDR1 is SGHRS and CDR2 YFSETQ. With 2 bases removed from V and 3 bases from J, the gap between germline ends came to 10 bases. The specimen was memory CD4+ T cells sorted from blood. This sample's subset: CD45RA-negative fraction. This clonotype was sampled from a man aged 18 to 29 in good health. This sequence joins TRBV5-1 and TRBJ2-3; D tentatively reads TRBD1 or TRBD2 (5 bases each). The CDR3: CASSFRDGTDTQYF. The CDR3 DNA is TGCGCCAGCAGCTTCCGGGACGGGACAGATACGCAGTATTTT.